These 32 T cell receptor beta chains share one sample of origin, sequenced in a study of blood T cell repertoires in COVID-19. Only in-frame clones appear in the TCRdb table, and some are missing; sequencing was by immunoSEQ multiplex PCR. The table shows around 37,000 clones, with around 90% occurring only once. Sequencing input: peripheral blood. The origin of the receptors is a man aged 50 or older with active or convalescent COVID-19.

The count of this clone is one. The genes are TRBV2 and TRBJ1-5; TRBD1 aligns across 7 bases. The CDR3 is 15 amino acids. The V gene's germline CDR1 is SNHLY and CDR2 FYNNEI. V dropped 6 bases and J dropped 4; count of bases not matched to a gene: 9. This chain's CDR3 is CASSRRGQENQPQHF. DNA for the CDR3: TGTGCCAGCAGCCGGCGCGGACAGGAGAATCAGCCCCAGCATTTT.

The V gene is TRBV5-1, the J gene TRBJ1-2, with 10 bases identical to TRBD1. The CDR3 consists of 16 residues. J gave up 1 base and V 4 bases, and 7 bases lay outside the gene matches. The germline CDR1 and CDR2 sequences are SGHRS and YFSETQ. CDR3 protein: CASSLGQGGLNYGYTF. Here the CDR3 DNA reads TGCGCCAGCAGCCTCGGACAGGGGGGTCTTAACTATGGCTACACCTTC.

This clone was detected only a few times. DNA for the CDR3: TGCGCCAGCTCTGCAGGGACAGGGTTTTACGAGCAGTACTTC. Translating gives CASSAGTGFYEQYF. The V call is TRBV5-1, the J call TRBJ2-7, with 9 bases that match TRBD1. Germline V CDR1 and CDR2: SGHRS, YFSETQ. The length of the CDR3 is 14 residues. V was clipped by 7 bases and J by 4 bases; unmatched bases: 9.

The V and J genes are TRBV27 and TRBJ2-7; TRBD2 matches 7 bases. Trimming took 5 bases from V and 3 from J; bases not matched to a gene: 10. CDR3 length: 15 residues. Germline values: CDR1 MNHEY, CDR2 SMNVEV (reference sequence). DNA of the CDR3: TGTGCCAGCAGTATTCGGCGGGACTACATCTACGAGCAGTACTTC. This codes for CASSIRRDYIYEQYF.

The CDR3 region is CASSFGGPEQYF. CDR3 DNA sequence: TGTGCCAGCAGTTTCGGGGGGCCCGAGCAGTACTTC. The chain carries TRBV12-3 or TRBV12-4 and TRBJ2-7; D is perhaps TRBD2 (7 bases). Trimming shortened V by 3 bases and J by 6 bases, and 9 bases separated the two germline ends. This CDR3 has 12 residues.

The chain employs TRBV3-1 (or the pseudogene TRBV3-2) and TRBJ2-2; D gene unclear. The CDR3 has 14 amino acids. The V gene lost 2 bases and the J gene lost 3 bases, with 7 bases spanning the gap. Germline loops: CDR1 LGHDT, CDR2 YNNKEL (reference sequence). The CDR3 sequence is CASSQNYDTGELFF. The CDR3 nucleotides read TGTGCCAGCAGCCAAAACTACGACACCGGGGAGCTGTTTTTT.

The chain combines TRBV2 with TRBJ1-5; tentatively, D is TRBD1 (5 bases). The ends were cut back, 4 bases at V and 5 bases at J, with 12 bases in the middle. This CDR3 comprises 14 residues. Germline CDR1 is SNHLY and CDR2 is FYNNEI. CDR3 sequence reads: CASSGDSRYQPQHF. The CDR3 DNA is TGTGCCAGCAGTGGGGACTCTCGCTATCAGCCCCAGCATTTT.

This clone was seen just once. V gene TRBV2 combines with J gene TRBJ2-1; tentatively, D is TRBD2 (6 bases). Germline V CDR1 and CDR2: SNHLY, FYNNEI. Trimming removed 4 bases from V and 4 bases from J, with 8 bases in between. CDR3 size: 13 residues. This chain's CDR3 is CASSVGLYNEQFF. DNA of the CDR3: TGTGCCAGCAGTGTGGGACTTTACAATGAGCAGTTCTTC.

This clone was recorded once. The V call is TRBV9, the J call TRBJ1-1; TRBD1 matches 10 bases. The ends lost 4 bases at V and 4 bases at J; junction bases unmatched: 7. The CDR3 extends over 15 amino acids. CDR1 SGDLS and CDR2 YYNGEE come from the germline V gene. CDR3 in DNA: TGTGCCAGCAGCCCCCGGACAGGGGGGGGCACTGAAGCTTTCTTT. As protein: CASSPRTGGGTEAFF. The full variable domain, in which reference TRBV9 and TRBJ1-1 provide the parts outside the CDR3, is DSGVTQTPKHLITATGQRVTLRCSPRSGDLSVYWYQQSLDQGLQFLIQYYNGEERAKGNILERFSAQQFPDLHSELNLSSLELGDSALYFCASSPRTGGGTEAFFGQGTRLTVV.

The chain joins TRBV6-1 to TRBJ1-2, with a weak D call TRBD1 (5 bases). Trimming removed 1 base at V and 4 bases at J, with 16 bases between. Germline CDR1 reads MNHNS; CDR2 reads SASEGT. This CDR3 comprises 16 residues. CDR3 nucleotide sequence: TGTGCCAGCAGTGAAGTAACCAGGGTCCCTCTCTATGGCTACACCTTC. Protein: CASSEVTRVPLYGYTF.

V gene TRBV6-2 or TRBV6-3 combines with J gene TRBJ2-7, with 7 nucleotides matching TRBD1. J lost 1 base, V lost 6 bases, and 6 bases had no gene match. This CDR3 has 14 amino acids. Looked up from germline, CDR1 is MNHEY and CDR2 is SVGEGT. CDR3 in DNA: TGTGCCAGCAGCCTGACAGGGCCATCCTACGAGCAGTACTTC. Translated, it gives CASSLTGPSYEQYF.

The chain uses TRBV5-6 and TRBJ1-4; D may be TRBD1 (6 bases). The CDR3 length is 17 residues. Trimming pared 4 bases from V and 2 bases from J, leaving 18 bases between. Germline loops: CDR1 SGHDT, CDR2 YYEEEE. The CDR3 DNA sequence: TGTGCCAGCAGCGTGAGGGCGCGGGGGCTGACTAATGAAAAACTGTTTTTT. Protein: CASSVRARGLTNEKLFF.

The gene calls are TRBV7-2 and TRBJ2-2; 9 bases map to TRBD2. V trimming: 5 bases; J trimming: 4 bases; junction bases outside the gene matches: 11. Germline-derived CDR1 and CDR2 are SGHTA and FQGNSA. The CDR3 has 17 residues. The CDR3 coding sequence is TGTGCCAGCAGCCCACCAGGGAGCGGGAGGTTCACCGGGGAGCTGTTTTTT. Translated, it gives CASSPPGSGRFTGELFF.

The chain couples TRBV28 to TRBJ1-6; weak D call: TRBD1 (6 bases). Between the trimmed V and J ends, which lost 1 base and 15 bases, there was a span of 16 bases. Germline CDR1 MDHEN, CDR2 SYDVKM. The CDR3 contains 14 residues. CDR3 nucleotide sequence: TGTGCCAGCAGTTTATCGCGGGGGCCCGGTCTCCTCCACTTT. It yields the protein CASSLSRGPGLLHF.

The CDR3 DNA sequence: TGCGCCAGCAGCCAATATGACAGGGAATTTCAGTATGGCTACACCTTC. Protein sequence: CASSQYDREFQYGYTF. J is TRBJ1-2 and V is TRBV4-3, with 7 bases identical to TRBD1. CDR3 length: 16 residues. Trimming cost V 2 bases and J 5 bases; bases outside gene matches: 11. Per germline, CDR1 LGHNA and CDR2 YSLEER.

This clone was seen just once. V is TRBV28 and J is TRBJ2-5, with D possibly being TRBD1 (5 bases). Germline V lookup: CDR1 MDHEN, CDR2 SYDVKM. This CDR3 has 15 amino acids. V shed 7 bases and J shed 0 bases, with 15 bases lying between them. CDR3 region: CASTPRQHYQETQYF. The CDR3 nucleotides are TGTGCCAGCACCCCCCGACAGCATTACCAAGAGACCCAGTACTTC.

This rearrangement joins TRBV7-9 to TRBJ2-5; unclear D gene. V was pared by 1 base and J by 2 bases, with 8 bases between. The germline CDR1 and CDR2 sequences are SEHNR and FQNEAQ (reference sequence). This CDR3 spans 14 amino acids. The CDR3 protein is CASSLVAEQETQYF. In DNA, the CDR3 is TGTGCCAGCAGCTTAGTGGCGGAGCAAGAGACCCAGTACTTC. Full variable domain (missing parts from reference TRBV7-9 and TRBJ2-5): DTGVSQNPRHKITKRGQNVTFRCDPISEHNRLYWYRQTLGQGPEFLTYFQNEAQLEKSRLLSDRFSAERPKGSFSTLEIQRTEQGDSAMYLCASSLVAEQETQYFGPGTRLLVL.

This clone was picked up one time. The gene calls are TRBV10-3 and TRBJ2-7; D possibly corresponds to TRBD2 (6 bases). V shed 8 bases and J shed 2 bases, with 13 bases lying between them. This CDR3 contains 13 residues. Germline V gene sequence: CDR1 ENHRY, CDR2 SYGVKD. CDR3 nucleotide sequence: TGTGCCATCGCCATTGGCGGGACCTACGAGCAGTACTTC. The encoded protein is CAIAIGGTYEQYF.

The chain is built from TRBV13 and TRBJ2-7; D is uncertain. V was cut by 0 bases and J by 7 bases, with 10 bases left in between. Germline V gene lookup returns CDR1 PRHDT and CDR2 FYEKMQ (reference sequence). There are 13 residues in the CDR3. Written as DNA, the CDR3 is TGTGCCAGCAGCTTAGGCCCGCTGAGGGAGCAGTACTTC. It translates to CASSLGPLREQYF. Using reference TRBV13 and TRBJ2-7 for the parts outside the CDR3, the full variable domain is AAGVIQSPRHLIKEKRETATLKCYPIPRHDTVYWYQQGPGQDPQFLISFYEKMQSDKGSIPDRFSAQQFSDYHSELNMSSLELGDSALYFCASSLGPLREQYFGPGTRLTVT.

This chain uses TRBV29-1 with TRBJ1-1, with 7 bases fitting TRBD1. With V trimmed by 4 bases and J by 1 base, 3 bases remained unmatched. The CDR3 covers 13 residues. The germline CDR1 and CDR2 sequences are SQVTM and ANQGSEA. The CDR3 protein is CSVVGQPNTEAFF. The CDR3 DNA reads as TGCAGCGTTGTGGGACAGCCGAACACTGAAGCTTTCTTT. Full variable domain (remainder filled in from reference TRBV29-1 and TRBJ1-1): SAVISQKPSRDICQRGTSLTIQCQVDSQVTMMFWYRQQPGQSLTLIATANQGSEATYESGFVIDKFPISRPNLTFSTLTVSNMSPEDSSIYLCSVVGQPNTEAFFGQGTRLTVV.

J is TRBJ2-5 and V is TRBV24-1, with 12 bases matching TRBD1. Germline lookup yields CDR1 KGHDR and CDR2 SFDVKD. V dropped 4 bases and J dropped 0; count of bases not matched to a gene: 8. The CDR3 consists of 18 residues. The CDR3 bases are TGTGCCACCAGTGACTGGGACAGGGGGCGATTAGACCAAGAGACCCAGTACTTC. This sequence encodes CATSDWDRGRLDQETQYF.

The rearrangement uses TRBV11-2 and TRBJ1-5; weak D call: TRBD1 (6 bases). With 11 bases removed from V and 2 bases from J, the gap between germline ends came to 22 bases. Germline V CDR1 and CDR2: SGHAT, FQNNGV. This CDR3 is 16 amino acids long. CDR3 loop: CAGENRVPKGNQPQHF. Here the CDR3 DNA reads TGTGCCGGCGAGAACAGGGTACCGAAAGGCAATCAGCCCCAGCATTTT.

The V gene is TRBV28, the J gene TRBJ2-3, with 8 bases matching TRBD2. The CDR3 has 17 amino acids. V shed 6 bases, J shed 2 bases, and the junction held 13 bases outside the gene matches. Germline assignment: CDR1 MDHEN and CDR2 SYDVKM. The CDR3 spells CASSPRGGLGFTDTQYF. In nucleotides, the CDR3 is TGTGCCAGCAGCCCAAGGGGGGGACTAGGTTTCACAGATACGCAGTATTTT.

The chain is built from TRBV23-1 and TRBJ1-2; possible D gene TRBD1, 6 bases. TRBV23-1 has ORF status, its function being uncertain. The CDR3 is made up of 16 amino acids. The V end was cut by 3 bases, the J end by 3 bases, with 17 bases between. The CDR3 here is CASSHPRQGGDYGYTF. Written as DNA, the CDR3 is TGCGCCAGCAGTCACCCACGTCAAGGGGGAGACTATGGCTACACCTTC.

The sample holds one count of this clone. The V gene is TRBV5-1, the J gene TRBJ1-6; no definite D call. V lost 0 bases and J lost 7, with 5 bases in between. The CDR3 loop spans 13 amino acids. The germline gives CDR1 SGHRS, CDR2 YFSETQ. This chain's CDR3 is CASSLARNSPLHF. The CDR3 DNA reads TGCGCCAGCAGCTTGGCCAGGAATTCACCCCTCCACTTT.

This chain uses TRBV7-9 with TRBJ2-7; 7 bases are a match to TRBD1. In germline, CDR1 is SEHNR, CDR2 FQNEAQ (reference sequence). The ends lost 1 base at V and 4 bases at J; junction bases unmatched: 7. This CDR3 has 15 amino acids. CDR3 coding DNA: TGTGCCAGCAGCTTAGTTGACAGGGTTGAGTACGAGCAGTACTTC. Translating gives CASSLVDRVEYEQYF.

V gene TRBV28 combines with J gene TRBJ1-2, with D maybe TRBD1 (5 bases). V was pared by 4 bases and J by 7 bases, with 16 bases between. The CDR3 runs 14 residues. Germline V gene lookup returns CDR1 MDHEN and CDR2 SYDVKM. The CDR3 DNA sequence: TGTGCCAGCAGTTCCACGACAGTGAGCGCTGGCTACACCTTC. The encoded protein is CASSSTTVSAGYTF.

CDR3 protein: CASSHKRRRSTDTQYF. Here the CDR3 DNA reads TGTGCCAGCAGCCATAAGCGCCGTCGGAGCACAGATACGCAGTATTTT. The rearrangement joins TRBV16 to TRBJ2-3; D remains unclear. Germline values: CDR1 KGHSY, CDR2 FQNENV. V lost 3 bases to trimming and J lost 0 bases, with 13 bases between them. This CDR3 is built from 16 residues.

The V call is TRBV29-1, the J call TRBJ2-7; 8 bases match TRBD1. The V gene's germline CDR1 is SQVTM and CDR2 ANQGSEA. CDR3 length: 13 amino acids. The ends lost 5 bases at V and 3 bases at J; junction bases unmatched: 6. CDR3 DNA sequence: TGCAGCGTTCACGGACAGGGCGGCTACGAGCAGTACTTC. Translating gives CSVHGQGGYEQYF.

The CDR3 reads CAWSRGQTYEQYF. The CDR3 nucleotides read TGTGCCTGGAGTCGAGGGCAGACCTACGAGCAGTACTTC. The chain employs TRBV30 and TRBJ2-7, with D maybe TRBD2 (5 bases). The CDR3 contains 13 residues. In germline, CDR1 is GTSNPN, CDR2 SVGIG (reference sequence). Trimming took off 2 bases at V and 2 bases at J, with 10 bases between the two ends.

DNA for the CDR3: TGTGCCAGCAGTCCGTGGACAGGGGGAGAGACCCAGTACTTC. Translation: CASSPWTGGETQYF. The chain joins TRBV28 to TRBJ2-5; 10 bases fit TRBD1. The CDR3 length is 14 residues. V was pared by 5 bases and J by 4 bases, with 4 bases of the junction left unmatched. Germline V gene lookup returns CDR1 MDHEN and CDR2 SYDVKM.

The chain is built from TRBV9 and TRBJ1-5; D not certain. The ends were cut back, 0 bases at V and 4 bases at J, with 5 bases in the middle. Germline V gene sequence: CDR1 SGDLS, CDR2 YYNGEE. The CDR3 has 13 residues. The CDR3 nucleotides read TGTGCCAGCAGCGTAGACCTAAATCAGCCCCAGCATTTT. Translated, it gives CASSVDLNQPQHF.